This T cell receptor beta chain was profiled in a study of neoadjuvant anti-PD-1 for oral cavity cancer. Note on this clone: The antigen remains undetermined.

Study-wide results and limits: Higher pretreatment blood Treg/Th17 ratios correlated with higher pretreatment blood and lower post-treatment tumor TCRbeta clonality.

The data were produced by immunoSEQ multiplex PCR, yet TCRdb's version contains in-frame clones alone and is incomplete. The sample records about 62,000 clones, under 85% being singletons. Losses at the gene ends were 4 bases for V and 6 bases for J; bases not matched to a gene: 4. The length of the CDR3 is 14 residues. In germline, CDR1 is KGHSH, CDR2 LQKENI. The TCR originated in a person aged 35 to 85 with oral cavity squamous cell carcinoma. The chain joins TRBV18 to TRBJ1-5, with 9 bases aligning to TRBD1. The sample was PBMCs, taken before nivolumab (anti-PD-1) treatment. Here the CDR3 reads CASSLDRGSQPQHF. The DNA of the CDR3 is TGTGCCAGCTCACTTGACAGGGGGAGTCAGCCCCAGCATTTT.